The source of this TCR beta chain is a study of cytomegalovirus exposure and HLA in healthy donors. Use of 60 Vbeta and 13 Jbeta primers characterized the PCR. Assay used: immunoSEQ multiplex PCR; TCRdb lists only in-frame clones, some missing. The repertoire holds about 94,000 clones, with approximately 7.7% as singletons. The V segment lost 6 bases and the J segment 5 bases; nucleotides outside the gene matches: 7. CDR1 is SQVTM, CDR2 ANQGSEA, per germline. The CDR3 spans 14 residues. Study results and limitations: Within an earlier analysis, most TCR beta V segments proved productive either about 90% or about 30% of the time.

This clone was seen more than once but under ten times. What it binds is not known. The sequenced sample was PBMCs. The receptor's source is a man aged 45-65 years in good health and CMV-seronegative. This chain uses TRBV29-1 with TRBJ2-1; 10 bases line up with TRBD1. The CDR3 coding sequence is TGCAGCGTGCCCCGGGACAGGGGCCACAATGAGCAGTTCTTC. Amino acids: CSVPRDRGHNEQFF.